Here is one T cell receptor beta chain with its context. V gave up 7 bases and J gave up 5 bases; unmatched junction bases: 10. Germline lookup yields CDR1 MNHNS and CDR2 SASEGT. CDR3 length equals 14 residues. This sample was taken from a study of shared clonotypes between healthy human individuals. It was across several immunoSEQ plates that each subset's genomic DNA was evenly split. Sequenced by immunoSEQ multiplex PCR; TCRdb stores in-frame clones only, minus some. The sample records about 2.4 million clones, 90% to 95% being singletons. The chain employs TRBV6-1 and TRBJ2-5; 7 nucleotides line up with TRBD2. The TCR comes from a man aged 18-30 years in good health. Input material: naive CD4+ T cells sorted from blood. Subset in this sample: CD45RA+ positively selected. CDR3 amino acids: CASTGGRNFETQYF. The CDR3 coding sequence is TGTGCCAGCACGGGAGGAAGGAATTTCGAGACCCAGTACTTC.